What follows are 5 T cell receptor beta chains derived from one specimen sequenced in a study of T cells after yellow fever vaccination. One entry per CDR3 protein, called by TCRdb with MiXCR from the 5' RACE reads. Of 110,000 or so distinct CDR3 sequences detected, 7.2% appear once; the ten largest clones hold approximately 2.7%. The sequences come from CD4+ T cells sorted from PBMCs, collected more than 35 days after the first yellow fever vaccination. Every receptor here comes from a man between 18 and 29 years old who received the YFV17D yellow fever vaccine.

This clonotype showed up many times. The V gene is TRBV20-1, the J gene TRBJ2-5; D not certain. Germline V gene lookup returns CDR1 DFQATT and CDR2 SNEGSKA (reference sequence). This CDR3 region has 12 residues. Trimming pared 0 bases from V and 4 bases from J, leaving 6 bases between. CDR3 protein: CSARDFRETQYF. The CDR3 nucleotides are TGCAGTGCTAGAGATTTTAGAGAGACCCAGTACTTC.

This clonotype came up many times. CDR3 sequence (DNA): TGCAGCGCCCTAAACTTGGAGACCCAGTACTTC. Translated: CSALNLETQYF. This rearrangement joins TRBV29-1 to TRBJ2-5; D is undetermined. Germline CDR1 is SQVTM and CDR2 is ANQGSEA. The germline V and J ends were trimmed by 7 bases and 5 bases, with 11 bases remaining between them. The CDR3 totals 11 residues.

Only a few counts were recorded for this clonotype. The genes are TRBV12-3 or TRBV12-4 and TRBJ1-5, with D uncertain. The CDR3 contains 13 residues. V was clipped by 1 base and J by 4 bases, with 5 bases between them. This CDR3 reads CASSLGQNQPQHF. CDR3 DNA sequence: TGTGCCAGCAGTTTAGGGCAAAATCAGCCCCAGCATTTT.

This clonotype was detected ten times or more. The chain couples TRBV12-3 or TRBV12-4 to TRBJ2-7; D may be TRBD1 (5 bases). The CDR3 covers 14 residues. Trimming left V 5 bases short and J 6 bases short, with 17 bases between. Here the CDR3 DNA reads TGTGCCAGCAGTGCCGTGAGAGACAGCCTCGAGCAGTACTTC. Amino acids: CASSAVRDSLEQYF.

This clonotype was counted at least ten times. The chain recombines TRBV7-9 with TRBJ2-6; D is undetermined. Germline V gene lookup returns CDR1 SEHNR and CDR2 FQNEAQ (reference sequence). The CDR3 has 13 amino acids. With 7 bases removed from V and 0 bases from J, the gap between germline ends came to 4 bases. The CDR3 here is CASKVSGANVLTF. DNA of the CDR3: TGTGCCAGCAAAGTCTCTGGGGCCAACGTCCTGACTTTC.